Following are 30 T cell receptor beta chains from one sample sequenced in a study of control samples from healthy donors and cancer patients. Generated by immunoSEQ multiplex PCR, the TCRdb table keeps only in-frame clones and is missing some. The sample gives approximately 150,000 clones, under 95% of which show up once; 1.2% to 1.5% is in the top ten. Sequencing was performed on blood. The receptors were sampled from a woman younger than 30 in good health.

The chain combines TRBV5-6 with TRBJ1-2, with D possibly TRBD1 on 5 matching bases. From germline, CDR1 is SGHDT and CDR2 YYEEEE. Trimming shortened V by 3 bases and J by 6 bases, and 9 bases separated the two germline ends. The CDR3 covers 12 residues. CDR3: CASSSGTDGYTF. CDR3 sequence (DNA): TGTGCCAGCAGCTCCGGGACTGATGGCTACACCTTC.

This chain joins TRBV7-9 and TRBJ1-5, with D possibly being TRBD1 (5 bases). Germline lookup yields CDR1 SEHNR and CDR2 FQNEAQ (reference sequence). Trimming removed 2 bases at V and 4 bases at J, with 15 bases between. The CDR3 has 16 residues. This chain's CDR3 is CASSLSGPGRNQPQHF. The CDR3 DNA sequence: TGTGCCAGCAGCTTATCTGGGCCAGGGCGGAATCAGCCCCAGCATTTT.

The chain carries TRBV18 and TRBJ2-7; possibly TRBD2 for D (5 bases). The CDR3 totals 16 residues. V dropped 3 bases and J dropped 1 base, with 16 bases sitting between them. Germline lookup yields CDR1 KGHSH and CDR2 LQKENI. The CDR3 is CASSPSDYLRSYEQYF. The CDR3 DNA reads TGTGCCAGCTCACCCTCAGACTACCTGAGGTCCTACGAGCAGTACTTC.

V usage is TRBV11-3 and J usage is TRBJ2-1; 8 bases align to TRBD1. This CDR3 has 15 amino acids. Germline V gene data show CDR1 as SGHNT and CDR2 as YENEEA. With V trimmed by 5 bases and J by 3 bases, 6 bases remained unmatched. Here the CDR3 reads CASSITGGSYNEQFF. The DNA for the CDR3 is TGTGCCAGCAGCATTACAGGGGGGAGCTACAATGAGCAGTTCTTC.

The chain uses TRBV23-1 and TRBJ1-1, with D unclear. TRBV23-1 is labeled an ORF, and its function is uncertain. CDR3 length equals 15 residues. V was trimmed by 0 bases and J by 3 bases, leaving 11 bases between them. The CDR3 DNA follows: TGCGCCAGCAGTCAATCACTAACGGGGTACACTGAAGCTTTCTTT. This sequence encodes CASSQSLTGYTEAFF.

The V gene is TRBV12-3 or TRBV12-4, the J gene TRBJ1-6; D call uncertain. The CDR3 totals 13 residues. V dropped 5 bases and J dropped 8 bases, with 10 bases sitting between them. In DNA, the CDR3 is TGTGCCAGCAGTCGAGAACGGTATTCACCCCTCCACTTT. It yields the protein CASSRERYSPLHF.

The chain uses TRBV4-2 and TRBJ2-5, with TRBD2 matching over 11 bases. The CDR3 loop spans 18 amino acids. V trimming: 4 bases; J trimming: 0 bases; junction bases outside the gene matches: 10. Germline CDR1 LGHNA, CDR2 YNFKEQ. DNA for the CDR3: TGTGCCAGCAGCCGCACCATAGCGGGGGGGGTCTACCAAGAGACCCAGTACTTC. This encodes CASSRTIAGGVYQETQYF.

J is TRBJ1-5 and V is TRBV19; D is possibly TRBD1 (6 bases). The CDR3 totals 15 residues. Germline V gene lookup returns CDR1 LNHDA and CDR2 SQIVND (reference sequence). Deletions cut 8 bases from V and 5 bases from J, with 19 bases between. In DNA, the CDR3 is TGTGCCAGTCGATCTGGGGGGCCCCGTTATCAGCCCCAGCATTTT. Translating gives CASRSGGPRYQPQHF.

The chain employs TRBV7-9 and TRBJ2-2; D is perhaps TRBD2 (5 bases). The CDR3 has 16 residues. The V end lost 5 bases, the J end lost 5 bases, and 18 bases lay between the germline ends. Germline CDR1 and CDR2: SEHNR and FQNEAQ (reference sequence). For the CDR3, the DNA is TGTGCCAGCAGCCACGCCTTCCCCTCGGGGACCGGGGAGCTGTTTTTT. Its protein product is CASSHAFPSGTGELFF.

Details on this clone: Other DNA sequences of this sample code for an identical CDR3. The chain couples TRBV2 to TRBJ2-5; TRBD2 matches at 12 bases. V gave up 4 bases and J gave up 4 bases; unmatched junction bases: 4. Germline CDR1 SNHLY, CDR2 FYNNEI. The CDR3 runs 15 residues. The chain's CDR3 is CASSGTSGGRETQYF. CDR3 DNA: TGTGCCAGCAGTGGTACTAGCGGGGGGCGAGAGACCCAGTACTTC. Combining the CDR3 with reference TRBV2 and TRBJ2-5 gives the whole variable domain EPEVTQTPSHQVTQMGQEVILRCVPISNHLYFYWYRQILGQKVEFLVSFYNNEISEKSEIFDDQFSVERPDGSNFTLKIRSTKLEDSAMYFCASSGTSGGRETQYFGPGTRLLVL.

The chain joins TRBV18 to TRBJ2-3; D is unresolved. Trimming stripped 4 bases from V and 5 bases from J, with 7 bases between. This CDR3 spans 12 amino acids. Looked up from germline, CDR1 is KGHSH and CDR2 is LQKENI. The CDR3 here is CASSLVVDTQYF. CDR3 bases: TGTGCCAGCTCACTAGTGGTAGATACGCAGTATTTT. The full variable domain, completed using reference TRBV18 and TRBJ2-3, is NAGVMQNPRHLVRRRGQEARLRCSPMKGHSHVYWYRQLPEEGLKFMVYLQKENIIDESGMPKERFSAEFPKEGPSILRIQQVVRGDSAAYFCASSLVVDTQYFGPGTRLTVL.

CDR3 protein: CSATGASSLYEQYF. CDR3 in DNA: TGCAGCGCTACGGGAGCGAGTTCGCTATACGAGCAGTACTTC. The J gene is TRBJ2-7, the V gene TRBV29-1, with a weak D call TRBD2 (6 bases). CDR1 is SQVTM, CDR2 ANQGSEA, per germline. This CDR3 region has 14 residues. The V and J ends lost 7 bases and 4 bases respectively, with 20 bases between them.

This chain uses TRBV6-5 with TRBJ1-5, with D uncertain. The CDR3 has 14 residues. Per the germline V gene, CDR1 is MNHEY and CDR2 is SVGAGI. V was pared by 5 bases and J by 3 bases, with 11 bases between. CDR3 loop: CASSQQILNQPQHF. The CDR3 nucleotides read TGTGCCAGCAGTCAGCAAATCCTCAATCAGCCCCAGCATTTT.

The CDR3 bases are TGTGCCAGTAGTCCCCAAGCGACGGGCCTGTATGGCTACACCTTC. This sequence encodes CASSPQATGLYGYTF. The V call is TRBV19, the J call TRBJ1-2; D is undetermined. The V gene's germline CDR1 is LNHDA and CDR2 SQIVND (reference sequence). Trimming took off 5 bases at V and 5 bases at J, with 18 bases between the two ends. The CDR3 loop spans 15 amino acids.

The chain carries TRBV6-5 and TRBJ1-5; no clear D gene. The V and J ends lost 6 bases and 4 bases respectively, with 13 bases between them. From germline, CDR1 is MNHEY and CDR2 SVGAGI. The CDR3 is 14 amino acids. The CDR3 sequence is CASSLNLGNQPQHF. The CDR3 DNA reads as TGTGCCAGCAGCCTGAACCTCGGTAATCAGCCCCAGCATTTT.

This clone was seen once. This sequence joins TRBV4-1 and TRBJ1-6, with D maybe TRBD1 (5 bases). The length of the CDR3 is 17 residues. Germline V gives CDR1 MGHRA, CDR2 YSYEKL. V lost 0 bases to trimming and J lost 7 bases, with 16 bases between them. CDR3 DNA sequence: TGCGCCAGCAGCCAAGAATGGGCACAGGCCTTCAATTCACCCCTCCACTTT. Encoded protein: CASSQEWAQAFNSPLHF.

This clone was observed a single time. CDR3 region: CASSYRVANSPLHF. The CDR3 coding sequence is TGTGCCAGCAGCTACAGGGTTGCGAATTCACCCCTCCACTTT. The J gene is TRBJ1-6, the V gene TRBV6-6; weak D call: TRBD1 (6 bases). The V end was cut by 6 bases, the J end by 7 bases, with 13 bases between. This CDR3 region has 14 residues. Germline CDR1 reads MNHNY; CDR2 reads SVGAGI (reference sequence).

The V and J genes are TRBV28 and TRBJ1-3, with 8 positions matching TRBD1. CDR3 length: 15 amino acids. From germline, CDR1 is MDHEN and CDR2 SYDVKM. Trimming took 6 bases from V and 4 from J; bases not matched to a gene: 8. The DNA of the CDR3 is TGTGCCAGCAGGGGGGGACAGGATCCCGGAAACACCATATATTTT. Amino acid sequence: CASRGGQDPGNTIYF.

The chain combines TRBV11-3 with TRBJ1-1; possibly TRBD1 for D (5 bases). Germline CDR1 SGHNT, CDR2 YENEEA. V gave up 5 bases and J gave up 7 bases, with 17 bases separating them. There are 14 residues in the CDR3. CDR3 coding DNA: TGTGCCAGCAGCCCGACAGTCAGCGGCGGTGAAGCTTTCTTT. Protein product: CASSPTVSGGEAFF.

The J gene is TRBJ1-1, the V gene TRBV19; D remains ambiguous. The V and J ends lost 3 bases and 4 bases respectively, with 9 bases between them. The CDR3 is 13 residues long. CDR1 is LNHDA and CDR2 is SQIVND in the germline V gene (reference sequence). The CDR3 protein is CASSMRRSTEAFF. The CDR3, as DNA: TGTGCCAGTAGTATGCGGCGGAGCACTGAAGCTTTCTTT. Full variable domain (remainder filled in from reference TRBV19 and TRBJ1-1): DGGITQSPKYLFRKEGQNVTLSCEQNLNHDAMYWYRQDPGQGLRLIYYSQIVNDFQKGDIAEGYSVSREKKESFPLTVTSAQKNPTAFYLCASSMRRSTEAFFGQGTRLTVV.

This sequence joins TRBV19 and TRBJ2-5, with D possibly TRBD1 on 6 matching bases. The CDR3 is 17 residues long. The V end lost 5 bases, the J end lost 0 bases, and 19 bases lay between the germline ends. Germline values: CDR1 LNHDA, CDR2 SQIVND (reference sequence). CDR3 in amino acids: CASSGTLSWGYQETQYF. CDR3 DNA: TGTGCCAGTAGTGGGACACTCTCTTGGGGATACCAAGAGACCCAGTACTTC.

The rearrangement links TRBV11-3 to TRBJ2-3; 8 bases are shared with TRBD1. CDR1 is SGHNT, CDR2 YENEEA, per germline. CDR3 length: 15 residues. J gave up 3 bases and V 1 base, and 3 bases lay outside the gene matches. The CDR3 nucleotides read TGTGCCAGCAGCTTAGGGGACAGGCTGACAGATACGCAGTATTTT. Translating gives CASSLGDRLTDTQYF.

V is TRBV11-2 and J is TRBJ1-3; D is unclear. The germline V gene has CDR1 SGHAT and CDR2 FQNNGV. The CDR3 sequence is 14 residues long. V lost 2 bases to trimming and J lost 3 bases, with 8 bases between them. CDR3 protein: CASSLSTFGNTIYF. CDR3 DNA sequence: TGTGCCAGCAGCTTAAGCACTTTTGGAAACACCATATATTTT.

This rearrangement joins TRBV18 to TRBJ2-3; no reliable D call. Trimming took 0 bases from V and 4 from J, leaving 5 bases between them. The CDR3 covers 13 residues. Germline CDR1 and CDR2: KGHSH and LQKENI. DNA for the CDR3: TGTGCCAGCTCACCACCGTTCCCAGATACGCAGTATTTT. Amino acid sequence: CASSPPFPDTQYF.

This chain joins TRBV21-1 and TRBJ1-2; the D call TRBD1 from the table was never checked on the DNA. TRBV21-1 is marked as a pseudogene. The CDR3 extends over 16 amino acids. CDR3 in amino acids: CASSKSDTTGSHGYTF. The CDR3 DNA follows: TGTGCCAGCAGCAAATCCGACACCACAGGGAGCCATGGCTACACCTTC.

The rearrangement joins TRBV6-5 to TRBJ2-1; D not certain. Per the germline V gene, CDR1 is MNHEY and CDR2 is SVGAGI. The CDR3 is 12 amino acids. V gave up 6 bases and J gave up 9 bases, with 12 bases separating them. The CDR3 DNA follows: TGTGCCAGCAGCCCCCCGGCAGGTGAGCAGTTCTTC. Protein product: CASSPPAGEQFF.

CDR3 bases: TGTGCCAGCAGCCTGGGAGGGGTAGCCTCTAGGAACACTGAAGCTTTCTTT. Amino acid sequence: CASSLGGVASRNTEAFF. V is TRBV7-2 and J is TRBJ1-1; a weak D match, TRBD1 (5 bases). Germline loops: CDR1 SGHTA, CDR2 FQGNSA. This CDR3 comprises 17 residues. V was shortened by 5 bases and J by 1 base, with 20 bases between the two germline ends.

This clone was picked up one time. This chain connects TRBV6-4 to TRBJ1-1; no clear D gene. V lost 7 bases to trimming and J lost 4 bases, with 16 bases between them. The CDR3 is 14 residues long. The germline V gene encodes CDR1 MRHNA and CDR2 SNTAGT. The CDR3 here is CASNLTWGATEAFF. Here the CDR3 DNA reads TGTGCCAGCAACCTGACGTGGGGTGCCACTGAAGCTTTCTTT.

The gene calls are TRBV6-5 and TRBJ2-2, with D perhaps TRBD1 (5 bases). The germline V gene has CDR1 MNHEY and CDR2 SVGAGI. The CDR3 loop spans 11 amino acids. The V gene lost 6 bases and the J gene lost 7 bases, with 6 bases spanning the gap. CDR3 DNA sequence: TGTGCCAGCAGGGGGCTCGGGGAGCTGTTTTTT. Encoded protein: CASRGLGELFF.

The CDR3 nucleotides read TGTGCCAGCAGCCGGGGGACCGTCTATGGCTACACCTTC. It yields the protein CASSRGTVYGYTF. This chain connects TRBV6-5 to TRBJ1-2; weak D call: TRBD1 (5 bases). The CDR3 is 13 amino acids. The V end lost 6 bases, the J end lost 4 bases, and 12 bases lay between the germline ends. Germline values: CDR1 MNHEY, CDR2 SVGAGI.